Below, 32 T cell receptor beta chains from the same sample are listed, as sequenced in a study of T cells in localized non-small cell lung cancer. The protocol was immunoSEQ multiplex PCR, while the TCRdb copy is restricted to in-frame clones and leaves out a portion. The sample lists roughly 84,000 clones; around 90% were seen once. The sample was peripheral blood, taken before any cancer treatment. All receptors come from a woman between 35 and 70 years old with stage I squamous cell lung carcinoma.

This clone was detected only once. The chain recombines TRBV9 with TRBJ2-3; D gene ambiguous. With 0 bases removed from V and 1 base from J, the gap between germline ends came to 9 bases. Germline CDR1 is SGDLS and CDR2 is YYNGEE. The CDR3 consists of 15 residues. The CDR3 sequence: CASSVGSQRTDTQYF. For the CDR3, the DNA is TGTGCCAGCAGCGTAGGGTCTCAGCGCACAGATACGCAGTATTTT.

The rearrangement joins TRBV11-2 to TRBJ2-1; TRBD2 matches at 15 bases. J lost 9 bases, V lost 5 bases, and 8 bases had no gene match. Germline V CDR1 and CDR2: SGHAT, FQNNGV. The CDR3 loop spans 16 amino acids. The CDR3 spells CASSLGTSGGYSEQFF. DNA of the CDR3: TGTGCCAGCAGCCTGGGGACTAGCGGGGGGTATAGTGAGCAGTTCTTC.

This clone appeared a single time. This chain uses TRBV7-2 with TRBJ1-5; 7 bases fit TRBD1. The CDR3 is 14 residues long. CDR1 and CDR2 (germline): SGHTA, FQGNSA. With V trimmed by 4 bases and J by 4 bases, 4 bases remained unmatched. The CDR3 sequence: CASSYMGQNQPQHF. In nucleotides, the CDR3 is TGTGCCAGCAGCTATATGGGACAGAATCAGCCCCAGCATTTT.

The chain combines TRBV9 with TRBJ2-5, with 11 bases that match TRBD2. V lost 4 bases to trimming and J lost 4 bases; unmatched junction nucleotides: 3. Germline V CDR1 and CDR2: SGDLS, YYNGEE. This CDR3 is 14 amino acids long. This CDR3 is CASSKLAGVETQYF. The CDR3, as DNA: TGTGCCAGCAGCAAACTAGCGGGGGTAGAGACCCAGTACTTC.

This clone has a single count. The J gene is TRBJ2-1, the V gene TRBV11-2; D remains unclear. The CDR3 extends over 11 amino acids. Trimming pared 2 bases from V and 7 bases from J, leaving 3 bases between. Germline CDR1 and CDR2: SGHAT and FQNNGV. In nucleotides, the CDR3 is TGTGCCAGCAGCTTAACTAATGAGCAGTTCTTC. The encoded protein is CASSLTNEQFF.

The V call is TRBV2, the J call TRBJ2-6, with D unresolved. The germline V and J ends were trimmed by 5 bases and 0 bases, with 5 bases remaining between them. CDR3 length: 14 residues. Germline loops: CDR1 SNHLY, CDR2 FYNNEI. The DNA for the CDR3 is TGTGCCAGCAGTTTAAGCTCTGGGGCCAACGTCCTGACTTTC. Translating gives CASSLSSGANVLTF.

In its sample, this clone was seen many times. The DNA of the CDR3 is TGTGCCAGTAGCGGGGGGCGCACAGATACGCAGTATTTT. This gives the protein CASSGGRTDTQYF. The chain couples TRBV19 to TRBJ2-3, with D possibly TRBD2 on 7 matching bases. The CDR3 runs to 13 residues. V was trimmed by 6 bases and J by 1 base, leaving 8 bases between them. The V gene's germline CDR1 is LNHDA and CDR2 SQIVND (reference sequence).

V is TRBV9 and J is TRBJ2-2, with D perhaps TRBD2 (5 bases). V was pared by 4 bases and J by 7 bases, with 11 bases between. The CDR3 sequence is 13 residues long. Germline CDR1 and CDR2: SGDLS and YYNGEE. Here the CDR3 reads CASSPAVHGELFF. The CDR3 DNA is TGTGCCAGCAGCCCAGCGGTTCACGGGGAGCTGTTTTTT.

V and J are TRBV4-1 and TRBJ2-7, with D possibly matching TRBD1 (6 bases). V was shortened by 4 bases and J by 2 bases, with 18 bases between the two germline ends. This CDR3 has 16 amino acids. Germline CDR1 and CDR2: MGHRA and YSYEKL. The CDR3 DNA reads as TGCGCCAGCAGCCGGGCCGGGACAAGGGGGACCTACGAGCAGTACTTC. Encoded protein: CASSRAGTRGTYEQYF.

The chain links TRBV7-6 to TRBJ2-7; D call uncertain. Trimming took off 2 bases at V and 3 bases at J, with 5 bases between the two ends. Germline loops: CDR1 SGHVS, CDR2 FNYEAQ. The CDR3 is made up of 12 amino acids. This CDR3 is CASSLQDYEQYF. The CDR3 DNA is TGTGCCAGCAGCTTACAAGACTACGAGCAGTACTTC.

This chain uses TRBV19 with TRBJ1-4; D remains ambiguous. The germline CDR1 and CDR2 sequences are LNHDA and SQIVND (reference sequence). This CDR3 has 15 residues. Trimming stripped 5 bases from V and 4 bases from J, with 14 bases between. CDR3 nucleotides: TGTGCCAGTAGTCCGACGGGGTTGGGTAATGAAAAACTGTTTTTT. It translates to CASSPTGLGNEKLFF.

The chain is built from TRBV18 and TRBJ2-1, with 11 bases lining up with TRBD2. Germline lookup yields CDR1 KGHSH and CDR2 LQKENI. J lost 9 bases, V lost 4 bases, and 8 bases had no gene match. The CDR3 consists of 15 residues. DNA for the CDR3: TGTGCCAGCTCACTCAATAGCGGGGGGGCCTCTGAGCAGTTCTTC. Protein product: CASSLNSGGASEQFF.

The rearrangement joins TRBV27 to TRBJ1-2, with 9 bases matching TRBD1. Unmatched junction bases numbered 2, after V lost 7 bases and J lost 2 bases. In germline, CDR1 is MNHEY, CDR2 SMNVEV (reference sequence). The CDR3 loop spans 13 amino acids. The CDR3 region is CASIGQGNYGYTF. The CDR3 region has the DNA TGTGCCAGCATCGGACAGGGGAACTATGGCTACACCTTC.

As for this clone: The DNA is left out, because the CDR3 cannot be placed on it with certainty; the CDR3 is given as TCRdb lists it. The CDR3 reads CASSKALWGTGSYEQYF. The chain carries TRBV21-1 and TRBJ2-7; the table calls TRBD1, which could not be checked here. TRBV21-1 is a pseudogene segment. The CDR3 length is 17 residues, termini included.

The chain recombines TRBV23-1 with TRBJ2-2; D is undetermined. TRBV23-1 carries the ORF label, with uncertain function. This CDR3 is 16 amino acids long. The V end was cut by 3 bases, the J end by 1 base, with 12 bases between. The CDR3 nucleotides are TGCGCCAGCAGTCATCCTGAGGACGGGAACACCGGGGAGCTGTTTTTT. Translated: CASSHPEDGNTGELFF.

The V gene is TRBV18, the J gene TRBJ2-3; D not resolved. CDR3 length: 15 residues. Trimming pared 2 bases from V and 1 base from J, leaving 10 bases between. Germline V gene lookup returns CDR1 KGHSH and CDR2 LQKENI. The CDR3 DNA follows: TGTGCCAGCTCACCAATGGCAACCCGCACAGATACGCAGTATTTT. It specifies CASSPMATRTDTQYF.

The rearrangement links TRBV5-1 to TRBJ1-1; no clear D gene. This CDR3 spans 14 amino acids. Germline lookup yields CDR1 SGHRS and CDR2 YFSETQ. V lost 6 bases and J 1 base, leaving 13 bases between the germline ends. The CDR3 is CASKEYGGNTEAFF. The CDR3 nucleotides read TGCGCCAGCAAGGAATATGGAGGGAACACTGAAGCTTTCTTT.

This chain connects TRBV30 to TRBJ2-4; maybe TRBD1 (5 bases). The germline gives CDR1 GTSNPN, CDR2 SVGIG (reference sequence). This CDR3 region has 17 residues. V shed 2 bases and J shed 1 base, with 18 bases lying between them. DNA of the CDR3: TGTGCCTGGAGTTCAGTCAGGGCTGAGAGGGCCAAAAACATTCAGTACTTC. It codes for CAWSSVRAERAKNIQYF.

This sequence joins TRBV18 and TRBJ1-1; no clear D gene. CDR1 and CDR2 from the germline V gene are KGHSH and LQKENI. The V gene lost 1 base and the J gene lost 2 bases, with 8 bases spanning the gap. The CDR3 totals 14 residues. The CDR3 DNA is TGTGCCAGCTCACCACAGCGACAAAACACTGAAGCTTTCTTT. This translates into CASSPQRQNTEAFF.

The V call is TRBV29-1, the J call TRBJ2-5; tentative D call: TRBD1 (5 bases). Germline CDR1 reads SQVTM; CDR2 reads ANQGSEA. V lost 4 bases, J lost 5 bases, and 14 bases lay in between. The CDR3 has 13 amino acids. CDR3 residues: CSVAQGIGETQYF. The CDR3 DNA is TGCAGCGTTGCGCAGGGTATTGGGGAGACCCAGTACTTC.

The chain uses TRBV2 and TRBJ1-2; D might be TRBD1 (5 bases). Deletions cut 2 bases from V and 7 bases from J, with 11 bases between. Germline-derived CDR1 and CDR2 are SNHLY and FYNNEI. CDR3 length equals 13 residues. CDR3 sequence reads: CASSELGDSGYTF. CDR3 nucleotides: TGTGCCAGCAGTGAATTAGGGGATAGTGGCTACACCTTC.

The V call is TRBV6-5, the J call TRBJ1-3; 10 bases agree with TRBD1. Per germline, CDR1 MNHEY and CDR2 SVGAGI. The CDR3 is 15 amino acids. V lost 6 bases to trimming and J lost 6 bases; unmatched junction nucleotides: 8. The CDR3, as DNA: TGTGCCAGCAGACCCGGGACAGGGGCAGTAAACACCATATATTTT. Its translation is CASRPGTGAVNTIYF.

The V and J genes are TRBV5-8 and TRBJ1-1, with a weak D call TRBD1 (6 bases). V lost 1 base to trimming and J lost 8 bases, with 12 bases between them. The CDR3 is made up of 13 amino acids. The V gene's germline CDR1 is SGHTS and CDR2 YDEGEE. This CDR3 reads CASSLSGVSEAFF. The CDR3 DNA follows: TGTGCCAGCAGCTTGTCAGGGGTTTCGGAAGCTTTCTTT.

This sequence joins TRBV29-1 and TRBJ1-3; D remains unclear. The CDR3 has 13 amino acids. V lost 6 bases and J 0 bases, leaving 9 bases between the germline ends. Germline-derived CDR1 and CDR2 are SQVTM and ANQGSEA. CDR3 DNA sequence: TGCAGCGTCCATGTGGGCTCTGGAAACACCATATATTTT. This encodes CSVHVGSGNTIYF.

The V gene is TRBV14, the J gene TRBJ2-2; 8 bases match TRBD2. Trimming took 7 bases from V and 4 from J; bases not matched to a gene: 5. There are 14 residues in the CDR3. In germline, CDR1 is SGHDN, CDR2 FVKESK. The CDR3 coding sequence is TGTGCCAGCAACCGGGAGGGTGCCACCGGGGAGCTGTTTTTT. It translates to CASNREGATGELFF.

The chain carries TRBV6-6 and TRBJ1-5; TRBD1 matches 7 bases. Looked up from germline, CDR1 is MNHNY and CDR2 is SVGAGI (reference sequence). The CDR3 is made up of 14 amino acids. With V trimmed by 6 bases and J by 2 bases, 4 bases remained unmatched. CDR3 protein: CASRQTGGNQPQHF. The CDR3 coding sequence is TGTGCCAGCAGGCAAACAGGGGGCAATCAGCCCCAGCATTTT.

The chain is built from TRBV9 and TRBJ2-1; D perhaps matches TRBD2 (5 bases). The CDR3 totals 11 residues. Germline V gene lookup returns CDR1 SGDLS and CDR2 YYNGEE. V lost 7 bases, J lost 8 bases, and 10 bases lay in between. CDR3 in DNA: TGTGCCAGCTCCGGGGTATATGAGCAGTTCTTC. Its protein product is CASSGVYEQFF. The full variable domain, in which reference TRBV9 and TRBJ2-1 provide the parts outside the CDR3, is DSGVTQTPKHLITATGQRVTLRCSPRSGDLSVYWYQQSLDQGLQFLIQYYNGEERAKGNILERFSAQQFPDLHSELNLSSLELGDSALYFCASSGVYEQFFGPGTRLTVL.

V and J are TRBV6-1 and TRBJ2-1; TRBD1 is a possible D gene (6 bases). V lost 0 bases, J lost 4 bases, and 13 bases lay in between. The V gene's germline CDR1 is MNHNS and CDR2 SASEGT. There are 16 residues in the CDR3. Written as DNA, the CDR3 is TGTGCCAGCAGTGAAGCGCCACGGACAGCATACAATGAGCAGTTCTTC. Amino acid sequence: CASSEAPRTAYNEQFF.

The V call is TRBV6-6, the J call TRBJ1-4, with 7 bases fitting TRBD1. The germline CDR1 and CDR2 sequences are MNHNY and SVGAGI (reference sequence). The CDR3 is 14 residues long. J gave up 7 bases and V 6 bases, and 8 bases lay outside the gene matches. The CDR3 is CASSSGTDSEKLFF. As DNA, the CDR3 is TGTGCCAGCAGCAGTGGGACAGATAGTGAAAAACTGTTTTTT.

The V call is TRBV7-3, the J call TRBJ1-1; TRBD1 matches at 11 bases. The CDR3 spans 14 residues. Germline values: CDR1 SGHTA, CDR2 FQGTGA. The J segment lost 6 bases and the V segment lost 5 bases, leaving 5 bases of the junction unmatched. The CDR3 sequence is CASSLGQGAPEAFF. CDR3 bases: TGTGCCAGCAGCCTCGGACAGGGGGCGCCTGAAGCTTTCTTT.

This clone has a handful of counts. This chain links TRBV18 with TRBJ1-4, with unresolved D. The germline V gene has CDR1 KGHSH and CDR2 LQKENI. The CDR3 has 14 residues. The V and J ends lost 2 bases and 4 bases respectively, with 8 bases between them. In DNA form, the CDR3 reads TGTGCCAGCTCACCAATGGCGGGTAATGAAAAACTGTTTTTT. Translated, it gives CASSPMAGNEKLFF. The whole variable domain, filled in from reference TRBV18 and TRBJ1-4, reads NAGVMQNPRHLVRRRGQEARLRCSPMKGHSHVYWYRQLPEEGLKFMVYLQKENIIDESGMPKERFSAEFPKEGPSILRIQQVVRGDSAAYFCASSPMAGNEKLFFGSGTQLSVL.

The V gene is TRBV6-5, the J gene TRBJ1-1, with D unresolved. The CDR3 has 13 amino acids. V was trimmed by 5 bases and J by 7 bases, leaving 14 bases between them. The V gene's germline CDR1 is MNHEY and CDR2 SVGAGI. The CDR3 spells CASSIAGPFEAFF. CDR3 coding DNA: TGTGCCAGCAGTATAGCCGGACCCTTTGAAGCTTTCTTT.